Following are 6 T cell receptor beta chains from one sample sequenced in a study of CD8+ T cells in alopecia areata. RNA extraction was followed by reverse transcription into cDNA, which acted as the sequencing template. TCRdb keeps only in-frame clones here, not all; method: immunoSEQ multiplex PCR. The sample shows some 220,000 clones, more than 45% of them seen only once. The treatment denotes: oral pan-JAK inhibitor, 5-10 mg twice daily. The material was CD4+ T cells sorted from blood, obtained at week 4, from a patient treated with tofacitinib. Source of these receptors: a human donor with alopecia areata.

V gene TRBV29-1 combines with J gene TRBJ1-1, with D hard to call. Germline CDR1 and CDR2: SQVTM and ANQGSEA. Trimming removed 3 bases at V and 3 bases at J, with 2 bases between. The CDR3 totals 10 residues. The DNA of the CDR3 is TGCAGCGTTGACCACACTGAAGCTTTCTTT. Protein: CSVDHTEAFF.

V and J are TRBV29-1 and TRBJ2-3; 7 bases agree with TRBD2. V lost 4 bases to trimming and J lost 0 bases; unmatched junction nucleotides: 4. Germline V gives CDR1 SQVTM, CDR2 ANQGSEA. The CDR3 loop spans 14 amino acids. Written as DNA, the CDR3 is TGCAGCGTTGGCAAGACTAGCAGCACAGATACGCAGTATTTT. Protein product: CSVGKTSSTDTQYF.

This clone was counted a few times. The V gene is TRBV5-1, the J gene TRBJ2-3; TRBD1 matches 7 bases. The CDR3 is 15 residues long. Trimming at V came to 2 bases and at J to 2 bases, leaving 5 bases not matched to a gene. CDR1 is SGHRS, CDR2 YFSETQ, per germline. CDR3 bases: TGCGCCAGCAGCTTACAGGGGAGTCCCACAGATACGCAGTATTTT. Amino acid sequence: CASSLQGSPTDTQYF.

The genes are TRBV29-1 and TRBJ1-2; a weak D match, TRBD1 (6 bases). Looked up from germline, CDR1 is SQVTM and CDR2 is ANQGSEA. This CDR3 is built from 12 residues. Trimming took off 6 bases at V and 3 bases at J, with 11 bases between the two ends. The CDR3 loop is CSVKWTDYGYTF. In DNA form, the CDR3 reads TGCAGCGTCAAGTGGACAGACTATGGCTACACCTTC.

This clone has only a few counts. This chain joins TRBV19 and TRBJ2-2; unclear D gene. Germline V gene lookup returns CDR1 LNHDA and CDR2 SQIVND (reference sequence). Trimming stripped 1 base from V and 3 bases from J, with 9 bases between. This CDR3 comprises 15 residues. The CDR3 loop reads CASSIGGSDTGELFF. CDR3 sequence (DNA): TGTGCCAGTAGTATAGGCGGCTCGGACACCGGGGAGCTGTTTTTT.

This clone was detected a few times. V is TRBV6-5 and J is TRBJ2-3, with D possibly matching TRBD2 (6 bases). The CDR3 is 15 amino acids. Germline CDR1 and CDR2: MNHEY and SVGAGI. The V end lost 0 bases, the J end lost 2 bases, and 9 bases lay between the germline ends. As DNA, the CDR3 is TGTGCCAGCAGTTACTCGGGAGGACACACAGATACGCAGTATTTT. Protein sequence: CASSYSGGHTDTQYF.